This entry is about one TCR beta chain. Clones were read by immunoSEQ multiplex PCR, and TCRdb kept only the in-frame ones, dropping some. The data show 70,000 to 80,000 clones, about 92% seen once. This sample is drawn from a study of T cell clones after liver transplantation. In the study overall: Pre-transplant mixed lymphocyte reactions yielded third-party-reactive TCRbeta sequences as comparators for graft-donor-reactive sequences. Tolerance: complete withdrawal held at least one year, liver enzymes staying within twice normal.

Sorting of unstimulated PBMCs yielded separate CD3+CD4+ and CD3+CD8+ fractions. This CDR3 region has 15 residues. V was clipped by 4 bases and J by 4 bases, with 14 bases between them. CDR1 SGHAT and CDR2 FQDESV come from the germline V gene (reference sequence). Sequences were derived from CD4+ T cells from blood, sampled before liver transplant. The receptor's source is a human donor who received a liver transplant. The gene calls are TRBV11-1 and TRBJ2-4; TRBD2 is a possible D gene (5 bases). CDR3 nucleotides: TGTGCCAGCAGCTCAGCGGCCGAGGGAAAAAACATTCAGTACTTC. This translates into CASSSAAEGKNIQYF. Supplemented by reference TRBV11-1 and TRBJ2-4, the full variable domain reads EAEVAQSPRYKITEKSQAVAFWCDPISGHATLYWYRQILGQGPELLVQFQDESVVDDSQLPKDRFSAERLKGVDSTLKIQPAELGDSAMYLCASSSAAEGKNIQYFGAGTRLSVL.